This T cell receptor (beta chain) was found in a study of T cells in Graves' hyperthyroidism and ophthalmopathy. Findings and limits, study-wide: Appearing also in blood were most of the thyroid clonotypes expanded above 0.001. The model identified upcoming ophthalmopathy a median about six months ahead of onset.

RNA transcripts were the template for amplifying TCR beta CDR3 regions. TCR CDR3 regions were first amplified by RT-PCR with HTBI primers. From the multiplex PCR reads, TCRdb called clonotypes with MiXCR, one entry per CDR3 protein. The sample contains around 520,000 distinct CDR3 sequences, around 15% of which appear only once. The definition of stable Graves' hyperthyroidism was no ophthalmopathy progression within 18 months. On the basis of clinical symptoms, serum thyroxine and TRAb, thyroid ultrasound and orbital computed tomography, diagnoses were made. There are a few counts of this clonotype. Its cognate antigen is unknown. The receptor was isolated from a woman between 35 and 50 years old with Graves' hyperthyroidism. Material: blood.

This CDR3 reads CAWSTGKVNEQFF. The CDR3 nucleotides are TGTGCCTGGAGTACCGGGAAGGTAAATGAGCAGTTCTTC. The rearrangement links TRBV30 to TRBJ2-1; maybe TRBD2 (5 bases). V was cut by 2 bases and J by 7 bases, with 12 bases left in between. The CDR3 is 13 amino acids. CDR1 GTSNPN and CDR2 SVGIG come from the germline V gene (reference sequence).